This is a list of T cell receptor beta chains from one sample in a study of blood T cell repertoires in COVID-19. Profiled with immunoSEQ multiplex PCR; TCRdb holds only in-frame clones, not every one. The table lists over 300,000 clones, around 90% of them singletons, with around 6.3% in the top ten. The sample taken for sequencing was peripheral blood. Receptors were obtained from a man younger than 30 with active or convalescent COVID-19. The CDR3 runs from the conserved cysteine through the conserved F or W. The D gene is left open where the match is weak. Not every row has a clone size; where given, it reads once, few, many or a size class.

>TRBD2|TRBV7-9|once|TRBJ2-3
CASSLAREGRADTQYF
TGTGCCAGCAGCTTAGCGCGGGAGGGCCGAGCAGATACGCAGTATTTT
>TRBD1|TRBV3-1/TRBV3-2|-|TRBJ1-1
CASSQQGGNTEAFF
TGTGCCAGCAGCCAACAGGGGGGGAACACTGAAGCTTTCTTT
>-|TRBV2|-|TRBJ2-2
CASSLQATGELFF
TGTGCCAGCAGTCTGCAAGCTACCGGGGAGCTGTTTTTT
>TRBD1|TRBV7-2|-|TRBJ2-1
CASSSGQVRGNEQFF
TGTGCCAGCAGCTCCGGACAGGTTCGTGGCAATGAGCAGTTCTTC
>-|TRBV7-2|-|TRBJ1-6
CASSMGPGRATLHF
TGTGCCAGCAGCATGGGACCGGGGAGGGCTACCCTCCACTTT
>-|TRBV6-2/TRBV6-3|-|TRBJ2-4
CASSRENIQYF
TGTGCCAGCAGCAGAGAAAACATTCAGTACTTC
>-|TRBV29-1|once|TRBJ2-1
CSSDGYGYNEQFF
TGCAGCTCCGACGGGTACGGCTATAATGAGCAGTTCTTC
>-|TRBV28|-|TRBJ2-2
CATTGEANTGELFF
TGTGCCACCACAGGGGAGGCGAACACCGGGGAGCTGTTTTTT
>-|TRBV28|-|TRBJ1-2
CASSLNRAGYTF
TGTGCCAGCAGTTTGAACAGGGCTGGCTACACCTTC
>-|TRBV30|-|TRBJ2-3
CAWSVEGGPSGTQYF
TGTGCCTGGAGTGTAGAGGGAGGCCCATCGGGTACGCAGTATTTT
>TRBD2|TRBV28|-|TRBJ2-3
CASRGTSGGETDTQYF
TGTGCCAGCAGAGGGACTAGCGGGGGAGAGACAGATACGCAGTATTTT
>TRBD1|TRBV10-3|-|TRBJ2-2
CAISKDRGGTGELFF
TGTGCCATCAGTAAAGACAGGGGCGGCACCGGGGAGCTGTTTTTT
>TRBD1|TRBV28|few|TRBJ1-2
CASSLSTWDRDTNYGYTF
TGTGCCAGCAGTTTAAGTACTTGGGACAGGGATACTAACTATGGCTACACCTTC
>TRBD1|TRBV14|-|TRBJ1-2
CASSIGAGQGLRNYGYTF
TGTGCCAGCAGCATTGGAGCGGGACAGGGCTTAAGGAACTATGGCTACACCTTC
>TRBD2|TRBV19|-|TRBJ2-3
CASRSTSGVTDTQYF
TGTGCCAGTAGATCTACTAGCGGGGTCACAGATACGCAGTATTTT
>-|TRBV30|-|TRBJ1-1
CAWRTGSVEAFF
TGTGCCTGGAGGACCGGGAGTGTAGAAGCTTTCTTT
>-|TRBV25-1|-|TRBJ1-4
CASSADRDIREKLFF
TGTGCCAGCAGTGCGGACCGGGACATTAGAGAAAAACTGTTTTTT
>TRBD1|TRBV27|-|TRBJ2-7
CASSLGDRVYEQYF
TGTGCCAGCAGTTTAGGGGACAGGGTGTACGAGCAGTACTTC
>-|TRBV7-9|-|TRBJ2-5
CASSSLNEGLETQYF
TGTGCCAGCAGCTCCCTCAATGAGGGTCTGGAGACCCAGTACTTC
>TRBD1|TRBV29-1|-|TRBJ2-5
CSVHLTVIPGQGPETQYF
TGCAGCGTCCATTTGACAGTAATTCCGGGACAGGGGCCGGAGACCCAGTACTTC
>TRBD2|TRBV18|-|TRBJ2-7
CASSFSPSGVSYEQYF
TGTGCCAGCTCATTCAGTCCTAGCGGGGTCTCCTACGAGCAGTACTTC
>-|TRBV4-3|-|TRBJ1-4
CASSQELAGAGEKLFF
TGCGCCAGCAGCCAAGAGTTGGCGGGGGCCGGGGAAAAACTGTTTTTT
>TRBD1|TRBV7-2|once|TRBJ1-1
CASSLRDRGGTEAFF
TGTGCCAGCAGCTTGAGGGACAGGGGGGGAACTGAAGCTTTCTTT
>TRBD2|TRBV27|-|TRBJ2-5
CASRGLANQETQYF
TGTGCCAGCCGGGGACTAGCGAATCAAGAGACCCAGTACTTC
>-|TRBV28|-|TRBJ1-3
CASSPRSVVDTIYF
TGTGCCAGCAGTCCCCGATCGGTGGTTGACACCATATATTTT
>-|TRBV30|-|TRBJ1-5
CAWSSGGNQPQHF
TGTGCCTGGAGTTCCGGGGGCAATCAGCCCCAGCATTTT
>-|TRBV9|-|TRBJ2-3
CASTGGGTTDTQYF
TGTGCCAGCACTGGGGGCGGCACGACAGATACGCAGTATTTT
>-|TRBV7-2|-|TRBJ1-1
CASSITGREGTEAFF
TGTGCCAGCAGCATAACAGGGCGGGAGGGGACTGAAGCTTTCTTT
>-|TRBV7-9|-|TRBJ1-4
CASRSLGEVEKLFF
TGTGCCAGCAGATCCTTGGGGGAGGTTGAAAAACTGTTTTTT
>-|TRBV7-3|-|TRBJ2-1
CASSLNPLTGVNEQFF
TGTGCCAGCAGCTTAAATCCCTTGACGGGAGTAAATGAGCAGTTCTTC
>-|TRBV11-2|-|TRBJ1-3
CASSSPPGSSSGNTIYF
TGTGCCAGCAGCTCCCCCCCGGGGAGTAGCTCTGGAAACACCATATATTTT